Detailed here is one TCR beta chain. This specimen comes from a study of CD8+ T cells in alopecia areata. The treatment denotes: oral pan-JAK inhibitor, 5-10 mg twice daily. Lesional scalp tissue (obtained by punch biopsy) and peripheral blood were collected from alopecia areata patients. RNA, once extracted, was reverse transcribed into cDNA for use as the sequencing template. Measured with immunoSEQ multiplex PCR; TCRdb has only the in-frame clones, and not every one. Of more than 130,000 clones in the sample, 75% to 85% were seen once. Germline-derived CDR1 and CDR2 are SQVTM and ANQGSEA. The CDR3 loop spans 15 amino acids. V shed 1 base and J shed 5 bases, with 16 bases lying between them.

The sequences come from CD8+ T cells sorted from blood, collected at week 4, from a patient treated with tofacitinib. The chain carries TRBV29-1 and TRBJ2-3; D uncertain. The TCR sequence derives from a human donor with alopecia areata. The CDR3 nucleotides read TGCAGCGTTGAAGGCGTCCAAAAGCTTGGAGATACGCAGTATTTT. This translates into CSVEGVQKLGDTQYF.